The 25 T cell receptor beta chains below come from one sample, sequenced in a study of T cell clonality in common variable immunodeficiency. Profiled with immunoSEQ multiplex PCR; TCRdb holds only in-frame clones, not every one. Listed for the sample are tens of thousands of clones, none seen a single time. Sequenced: peripheral blood mononuclear cells. These TCRs come from a person aged 18 to 70 in good health.

This clone has at least ten counts. The observed sequence ends 3 residues before the CDR3 terminus, with the missing tail filled in from the germline J gene. The chain recombines TRBV30 with TRBJ2-1, with a possible D match to TRBD2 (6 bases). Per the germline V gene, CDR1 is GTSNPN and CDR2 is SVGIG (reference sequence). The CDR3 covers 15 residues. Incomplete CDR3 DNA: TGTGCATGGGAGGCTGGCCGGGGTGGTTGGTATGAG. This translates into CAWEAGRGGWYE. The full CDR3 is CAWEAGRGGWYEQFF.

This clone turned up a few times. The observed sequence ends 3 residues before the CDR3 terminus, with the missing tail filled in from the germline J gene. The chain is built from TRBV19 and TRBJ2-7; 11 bases agree with TRBD2. Unmatched junction bases numbered 19, after V lost 4 bases and J lost 2 bases. CDR3 length: 20 amino acids. CDR1 and CDR2 (germline): LNHDA, SQIVND (reference sequence). The CDR3 bases that were read are TGTGCCAGTAGTAGGGCGCTAGCGGGGGGCCCCTTATCCGCCGCCTACGAG. It specifies CASSRALAGGPLSAAYE. The whole CDR3 region reads CASSRALAGGPLSAAYEQYF.

This clone was detected ten times or more. The CDR3 end falls 3 residues outside the read, so it is completed with the germline J gene. The genes are TRBV13 and TRBJ1-2; D is undetermined. Germline V gives CDR1 PRHDT, CDR2 FYEKMQ (reference sequence). V lost 5 bases, J lost 4 bases, and 17 bases lay in between. The CDR3 spans 15 residues. CDR3 DNA (partial): TGTGCCAGCAGCCCCCAACCCGAGGTGTCCTATGGC. It codes for CASSPQPEVSYG. The complete CDR3 protein is CASSPQPEVSYGYTF.

Only a few counts were recorded for this clone. The CDR3 extends 3 residues past the end of the read, so its final part is completed from the germline J gene. The chain combines TRBV2 with TRBJ2-4; TRBD1 might be the D (7 bases). CDR1 is SNHLY and CDR2 is FYNNEI in the germline V gene. This CDR3 region has 16 residues. The sequenced part of the CDR3 DNA is TGTGCCAGCAGTGAACTCTCAGGGGGATTGGACTATGGT. It specifies CASSELSGGLDYG. The whole CDR3 is CASSELSGGLDYGQYF.

This clone was seen ten or more times. The read halts 3 residues ahead of the CDR3 end, with the missing end drawn from the germline J gene. The chain is built from TRBV5-6 and TRBJ1-2; D unresolved. Trimming took off 1 base at V and 7 bases at J, with 11 bases between the two ends. Germline CDR1 is SGHDT and CDR2 is YYEEEE. This CDR3 has 13 residues. The part of the CDR3 DNA that was read is TGTGCCAGCAGCTTGTTAACAGTTGGTGGC. Translation gives CASSLLTVGG. The entire CDR3 protein is CASSLLTVGGYTF.

This clone was picked up many times. The CDR3 goes on 3 residues after the read ends, and that part is filled in from the germline J gene. The V call is TRBV11-2, the J call TRBJ2-2; 11 bases agree with TRBD2. Germline V gene sequence: CDR1 SGHAT, CDR2 FQNNGV. This CDR3 region has 15 residues. Trimming removed 8 bases from V and 6 bases from J; junction bases left unmatched: 8. The DNA read from the CDR3 is TGTGCCAGCCGAGTCCTAGCGGGGGGACCCGGGGAG. The encoded protein is CASRVLAGGPGE. The whole CDR3 reads CASRVLAGGPGELFF.

This clone was seen at least ten times. The CDR3 end is not reached by the read, which stops 3 residues before it; the germline J gene fills it in. V gene TRBV7-9 combines with J gene TRBJ1-2; D might be TRBD1 (5 bases). Germline V lookup: CDR1 SEHNR, CDR2 FQNEAQ (reference sequence). This CDR3 is built from 13 residues. Trimming shortened V by 5 bases and J by 7 bases, and 14 bases separated the two germline ends. Incomplete CDR3 DNA: TGTGCCAGCAGCCAAGGGACTGGGGGTGGC. Its translation: CASSQGTGGG. The whole CDR3 protein is CASSQGTGGGYTF. The full variable domain, completed using reference TRBV7-9 and TRBJ1-2, is DTGVSQNPRHKITKRGQNVTFRCDPISEHNRLYWYRQTLGQGPEFLTYFQNEAQLEKSRLLSDRFSAERPKGSFSTLEIQRTEQGDSAMYLCASSQGTGGGYTFGSGTRLTVV.

Ten or more counts support this clone. The sequence runs out 3 residues before the end of the CDR3; the remainder is reconstructed from the germline J gene. V gene TRBV7-2 combines with J gene TRBJ2-1, with 8 bases lining up with TRBD2. Trimming at V came to 5 bases and at J to 4 bases, leaving 7 bases not matched to a gene. From germline, CDR1 is SGHTA and CDR2 FQGNSA. The CDR3 has 15 residues. CDR3 bases read: TGTGCCAGCAGCACAGGACTAGCCATTTACAATGAG. This sequence encodes CASSTGLAIYNE. The whole CDR3 is CASSTGLAIYNEQFF.

This clone occurred many times. The read ends 3 residues before the CDR3 terminus; that terminus is restored from the germline J gene. The chain joins TRBV20-1 to TRBJ2-5; 7 bases match TRBD1. The CDR3 spans 16 residues. The V gene end was trimmed by 6 bases and the J gene end by 4 bases; junction bases not matched to a gene: 17. Germline CDR1 and CDR2: DFQATT and SNEGSKA (reference sequence). The part of the CDR3 DNA that was read is TGCAGTGCCAACCCCCCCCGGACAGGCCCGGGAGAGACC. It encodes CSANPPRTGPGET. The complete CDR3 reads CSANPPRTGPGETQYF.

This clone was found many times. CDR3 DNA (partial): TGCGCCAGCAGCGGGGGGGGTGCAGAAGAGACC. Amino acids: CASSGGGAEET. The CDR3 in its entirety is CASSGGGAEETQYF. The chain combines TRBV5-1 with TRBJ2-5, with 7 bases lining up with TRBD2. The read ends 3 residues before the CDR3 terminus; that terminus is restored from the germline J gene. J was trimmed by 3 bases and V by 4 bases; bases with no gene match: 6. From germline, CDR1 is SGHRS and CDR2 YFSETQ. The CDR3 spans 14 residues.

This clone was detected ten times or more. From the germline J gene comes the end of the CDR3, since the read stops 3 residues before it. The rearrangement uses TRBV4-2 and TRBJ1-5, with D perhaps TRBD1 (6 bases). Per germline, CDR1 LGHNA and CDR2 YNFKEQ. V lost 4 bases to trimming and J lost 8 bases, with 18 bases between them. This CDR3 has 15 amino acids. CDR3 amino acids: CASSRKLGGVEPQHF. CDR3 DNA (partial): TGTGCCAGCAGCCGAAAACTAGGGGGTGTGGAGCCC.

This clone has a count of ten or more. The read terminates 3 residues ahead of where the CDR3 ends, so the germline J gene completes it. This chain joins TRBV2 and TRBJ1-2; a possible D gene is TRBD1 (6 bases). The germline gives CDR1 SNHLY, CDR2 FYNNEI. The CDR3 covers 10 residues. V lost 8 bases and J 7 bases, leaving 8 bases between the germline ends. The chain's CDR3 is CASGGGGYTF. CDR3 DNA (partial): TGTGCCAGCGGGGGCGGTGGC.

This clone was observed many times. The read halts 3 residues ahead of the CDR3 end, with the missing end drawn from the germline J gene. The V and J genes are TRBV4-1 and TRBJ1-1, with 7 bases matching TRBD1. Losses at the gene ends were 1 base for V and 1 base for J; bases not matched to a gene: 0. The V gene's germline CDR1 is MGHRA and CDR2 YSYEKL. There are 14 residues in the CDR3. The CDR3 bases that were read are TGCGCCAGCAGCCAAGGACAGGGGAACACTGAA. Its protein is CASSQGQGNTE. The whole CDR3 is CASSQGQGNTEAFF.

The table lists this clone with many counts. The read falls 3 residues short of the CDR3 end, and the missing part is taken from the germline J gene. The V call is TRBV15, the J call TRBJ1-1; 8 positions match TRBD1. V dropped 2 bases and J dropped 7; count of bases not matched to a gene: 3. The CDR3 runs 13 residues. CDR1 and CDR2 from the germline V gene are LNHNV and YYDKDF (reference sequence). Partial CDR3 DNA: TGTGCCACCAGCAGACGGACAGGGAGTGAA. This gives the protein CATSRRTGSE. Given in full, the CDR3 is CATSRRTGSEAFF.

This clone was picked up many times. The observed sequence ends 3 residues before the CDR3 terminus, with the missing tail filled in from the germline J gene. The gene calls are TRBV19 and TRBJ1-6; 7 nucleotides align to TRBD1. CDR1 is LNHDA, CDR2 SQIVND, per germline (reference sequence). Trimming cost V 6 bases and J 8 bases; bases outside gene matches: 7. CDR3 length: 14 amino acids. CDR3 DNA, as far as it was read: TGTGCCAGTAGGGAGGACAGGTTTTATTCACCC. Translation gives CASREDRFYSP. The full CDR3 sequence reads CASREDRFYSPLHF. Together with reference TRBV19 and TRBJ1-6, the CDR3 gives the full variable domain: DGGITQSPKYLFRKEGQNVTLSCEQNLNHDAMYWYRQDPGQGLRLIYYSQIVNDFQKGDIAEGYSVSREKKESFPLTVTSAQKNPTAFYLCASREDRFYSPLHFGNGTRLTVT.

This clone was recorded at least ten times. The read terminates 3 residues before the CDR3 end, so the remaining end is supplied by the germline J gene. The rearrangement joins TRBV29-1 to TRBJ1-1, with a possible D match to TRBD1 (6 bases). Germline V CDR1 and CDR2: SQVTM, ANQGSEA. CDR3 length equals 13 residues. The germline V and J ends were trimmed by 7 bases and 3 bases, with 15 bases remaining between them. The chain's CDR3 is CSARGGWDTEAFF. The DNA read from the CDR3 is TGCAGCGCGAGGGGGGGATGGGACACTGAA. Combining the CDR3 with reference TRBV29-1 and TRBJ1-1 gives the whole variable domain SAVISQKPSRDICQRGTSLTIQCQVDSQVTMMFWYRQQPGQSLTLIATANQGSEATYESGFVIDKFPISRPNLTFSTLTVSNMSPEDSSIYLCSARGGWDTEAFFGQGTRLTVV.

Points on this clone: Read sequence stops 3 residues before the CDR3 end, and the germline J gene provides the missing end. This sequence joins TRBV7-2 and TRBJ1-5; D call uncertain. This CDR3 region has 13 residues. V was pared by 5 bases and J by 4 bases, with 9 bases between. Germline V lookup: CDR1 SGHTA, CDR2 FQGNSA. The CDR3 DNA, read in part, is TGTGCCAGCAGCACCCAGGAAAATCAGCCC. As protein: CASSTQENQP. In full, the CDR3 is CASSTQENQPQHF.

At least ten counts were recorded for this clone. The read halts 3 residues ahead of the CDR3 end, with the missing end drawn from the germline J gene. The rearrangement joins TRBV5-1 to TRBJ2-2, with TRBD1 as a possible D gene (5 bases). This CDR3 is 14 amino acids long. Trimming removed 3 bases from V and 7 bases from J, with 13 bases in between. Germline V gene data show CDR1 as SGHRS and CDR2 as YFSETQ. CDR3 sequence: CASSYGRGIGELFF. The CDR3 DNA, read in part, is TGCGCCAGCAGCTACGGAAGGGGTATCGGGGAG.

This clone has a count of ten or more. Read coverage stops 3 residues before the CDR3 terminus; the germline J gene supplies the remainder. The rearrangement links TRBV18 to TRBJ1-1; 9 bases are shared with TRBD1. Germline V gives CDR1 KGHSH, CDR2 LQKENI. The junction had 5 bases not matched to a gene; V was cut back by 2 bases and J by 4 bases. This CDR3 has 15 amino acids. CDR3 residues: CASSPGQGLSTEAFF. The DNA read from the CDR3 is TGTGCCAGCTCACCAGGACAGGGGTTGAGCACTGAA.

This clone was observed at least ten times. The read is 3 residues too short to cover the CDR3 end, so that end is filled in from the germline J gene. The chain joins TRBV9 to TRBJ1-1; tentatively, D is TRBD1 (5 bases). Germline V CDR1 and CDR2: SGDLS, YYNGEE. The CDR3 spans 15 residues. The germline V and J ends were trimmed by 0 bases and 5 bases, with 14 bases remaining between them. The CDR3: CASSVESGPGTEAFF. CDR3 bases read: TGTGCCAGCAGCGTAGAGTCAGGGCCCGGGACTGAA.

This clone showed up many times. The read is 3 residues too short to cover the CDR3 end, so that end is filled in from the germline J gene. The chain is built from TRBV20-1 and TRBJ2-1, with TRBD2 matching over 8 bases. Germline V gives CDR1 DFQATT, CDR2 SNEGSKA (reference sequence). This CDR3 spans 16 amino acids. The V and J ends lost 2 bases and 9 bases, in that order; junction bases with no gene match: 15. The CDR3 spells CSARSPSAGDWSEQFF. The sequenced CDR3 bases are TGCAGTGCTAGATCACCCTCAGCGGGAGATTGGAGTGAG.

This clone was observed many times. Read sequence stops 3 residues before the CDR3 end, and the germline J gene provides the missing end. V and J are TRBV18 and TRBJ2-5; the D call may be TRBD1 or TRBD2 (6 bases each). The CDR3 contains 14 residues. CDR1 and CDR2 from the germline V gene are KGHSH and LQKENI. V was trimmed by 3 bases and J by 5 bases, leaving 13 bases between them. The chain's CDR3 is CASSPRGGRETQYF. Incomplete CDR3 DNA: TGTGCCAGCTCACCCAGGGGAGGTCGGGAGACC.

On this clone itself: Sequencing ends 3 residues short of the CDR3 end; the germline J gene provides the rest. The rearrangement joins TRBV11-3 to TRBJ1-1; 7 bases line up with TRBD1. CDR3 size: 13 residues. In germline, CDR1 is SGHNT, CDR2 YENEEA. The CDR3 sequence: CASSQWGTVQAFF. CDR3 DNA (partial): TGTGCCAGCAGCCAATGGGGGACAGTCCAA.

The table lists this clone with many counts. The read falls 3 residues short of the CDR3 end, and the missing part is taken from the germline J gene. The J gene is TRBJ2-7, the V gene TRBV4-2; TRBD1 aligns across 7 bases. This CDR3 comprises 16 residues. With V trimmed by 0 bases and J by 1 base, 6 bases remained unmatched. Germline assignment: CDR1 LGHNA and CDR2 YNFKEQ. CDR3 region: CASSQDVGGASYEQYF. The CDR3 bases that were read are TGTGCCAGCAGCCAAGACGTAGGGGGCGCATCCTACGAG.

This clone was detected many times. The sequenced fragment ends 3 residues before the CDR3 boundary, so the rest is inferred from the germline J gene. The chain joins TRBV29-1 to TRBJ1-1; perhaps TRBD1 as D (6 bases). V was cut by 7 bases and J by 3 bases, with 18 bases left in between. In germline, CDR1 is SQVTM, CDR2 ANQGSEA. The CDR3 has 14 residues. The CDR3 here is CSATTGLGDTEAFF. Incomplete CDR3 DNA: TGCAGCGCGACTACAGGGTTGGGAGACACTGAA.